The next 28 T cell receptor beta chains were all read from a single sample in a study of cytomegalovirus exposure and HLA in healthy donors. In the PCR, 60 Vbeta and 13 Jbeta primers were used. Here immunoSEQ multiplex PCR was the method, and the copy in TCRdb shows in-frame clones only, minus some. Among fewer than 110,000 clones listed, 70% to 85% were seen once. Specimen: PBMCs. The receptor set was obtained from a male donor in good health and CMV-seronegative.

V gene TRBV13 combines with J gene TRBJ2-3, with 12 bases matching TRBD2. Germline loops: CDR1 PRHDT, CDR2 FYEKMQ (reference sequence). The CDR3 contains 16 residues. The J segment lost 3 bases and the V segment lost 5 bases, leaving 6 bases of the junction unmatched. The CDR3 reads CASSQQTSGGTDTQYF. The CDR3, as DNA: TGTGCCAGCAGCCAGCAGACTAGCGGGGGAACAGATACGCAGTATTTT.

The chain links TRBV7-2 to TRBJ2-1, with 7 bases fitting TRBD2. From germline, CDR1 is SGHTA and CDR2 FQGNSA. The CDR3 covers 15 residues. The junction had 9 bases not matched to a gene; V was cut back by 7 bases and J by 3 bases. CDR3 residues: CASIPGVAGYNEQFF. CDR3 coding DNA: TGTGCCAGCATACCTGGTGTAGCGGGCTACAATGAGCAGTTCTTC.

The chain carries TRBV7-6 and TRBJ2-3; D ambiguous. This CDR3 is built from 17 residues. The ends were cut back, 0 bases at V and 0 bases at J, with 13 bases in the middle. CDR1 and CDR2 from the germline V gene are SGHVS and FNYEAQ. CDR3 sequence reads: CASSLAMAGSSTDTQYF. As DNA, the CDR3 is TGTGCCAGCAGCTTAGCGATGGCTGGCTCTAGCACAGATACGCAGTATTTT.

The J gene is TRBJ2-7, the V gene TRBV5-1; a weak D match, TRBD1 (6 bases). The germline V gene has CDR1 SGHRS and CDR2 YFSETQ. The CDR3 sequence is 15 residues long. V shed 2 bases and J shed 0 bases, with 12 bases lying between them. The CDR3 spells CASSLQGTLSYEQYF. The CDR3 bases are TGCGCCAGCAGCTTACAGGGCACCCTCTCCTACGAGCAGTACTTC.

This sequence joins TRBV28 and TRBJ1-1, with 7 bases matching TRBD1. V was clipped by 2 bases and J by 0 bases; unmatched bases: 3. Germline CDR1 MDHEN, CDR2 SYDVKM. The CDR3 has 15 amino acids. The CDR3 sequence is CASSLPQGMNTEAFF. CDR3 bases: TGTGCCAGCAGTTTACCACAGGGGATGAACACTGAAGCTTTCTTT.

The chain employs TRBV10-3 and TRBJ2-5; 10 nucleotides agree with TRBD2. V dropped 2 bases and J dropped 5; count of bases not matched to a gene: 5. CDR1 and CDR2 from the germline V gene are ENHRY and SYGVKD. This CDR3 has 15 residues. CDR3: CAISERAGGPETQYF. The CDR3, as DNA: TGTGCCATCAGTGAGAGAGCGGGAGGGCCCGAGACCCAGTACTTC.

This clone was observed a handful of times. The gene calls are TRBV27 and TRBJ1-1; tentatively, D is TRBD1 (6 bases). Deletions cut 5 bases from V and 1 base from J, with 11 bases between. CDR1 and CDR2 (germline): MNHEY, SMNVEV (reference sequence). This CDR3 contains 14 residues. Here the CDR3 reads CASSSGQTNTEAFF. CDR3 DNA: TGTGCCAGCAGTAGCGGACAGACGAACACTGAAGCTTTCTTT.

This clone was seen a handful of times. The same CDR3 is also encoded by other DNA sequences in this sample. In nucleotides, the CDR3 is TGCGCCAGCAGCTTAGCGGGAGGGTCCACAGATACGCAGTATTTT. Encoded protein: CASSLAGGSTDTQYF. The chain uses TRBV5-1 and TRBJ2-3; TRBD2 matches 10 bases. Per the germline V gene, CDR1 is SGHRS and CDR2 is YFSETQ. Trimming took 2 bases from V and 2 from J; bases not matched to a gene: 2. The CDR3 runs 15 residues.

The chain combines TRBV4-1 with TRBJ2-1, with TRBD2 identical over 10 bases. The CDR3 has 14 amino acids. Germline V gene data show CDR1 as MGHRA and CDR2 as YSYEKL. Trimming took 3 bases from V and 6 from J; bases not matched to a gene: 2. CDR3 coding DNA: TGCGCCAGCAGCCAGCGGACTAGCGGCAATGAGCAGTTCTTC. Protein: CASSQRTSGNEQFF.

The rearrangement links TRBV7-9 to TRBJ2-1, with 11 bases fitting TRBD2. J gave up 8 bases and V 0 bases, and 3 bases lay outside the gene matches. Looked up from germline, CDR1 is SEHNR and CDR2 is FQNEAQ (reference sequence). The CDR3 contains 15 residues. The chain's CDR3 is CASSLATSGIDEQFF. CDR3 sequence (DNA): TGTGCCAGCAGCTTAGCGACTAGCGGGATAGATGAGCAGTTCTTC.

The rearrangement links TRBV6-5 to TRBJ2-1; 9 bases line up with TRBD2. Germline CDR1 is MNHEY and CDR2 is SVGAGI. This CDR3 region has 13 residues. V was clipped by 3 bases and J by 6 bases; unmatched bases: 0. The CDR3 region is CASSYSGSNEQFF. The CDR3 DNA reads as TGTGCCAGCAGTTATAGCGGGAGCAATGAGCAGTTCTTC.

This clone was seen a single time. This chain joins TRBV7-9 and TRBJ2-5; 7 bases map to TRBD2. Germline V gives CDR1 SEHNR, CDR2 FQNEAQ (reference sequence). The CDR3 contains 15 residues. Losses at the gene ends were 0 bases for V and 5 bases for J; bases not matched to a gene: 6. CDR3 in DNA: TGTGCCAGCAGCTTAGCGGGGCGGGAGAAGGAGACCCAGTACTTC. This gives the protein CASSLAGREKETQYF.

The rearrangement links TRBV7-8 to TRBJ2-5; TRBD2 aligns across 9 bases. The CDR3 contains 16 residues. Germline CDR1 SGHVS, CDR2 FQNEAQ. The V and J ends lost 1 base and 5 bases, in that order; junction bases with no gene match: 8. The DNA of the CDR3 is TGTGCCAGCAGCTTAGTAGGCAGCGGGAGGATTGAGACCCAGTACTTC. It yields the protein CASSLVGSGRIETQYF. Based on the CDR3 plus reference TRBV7-8 and TRBJ2-5, the full variable domain is GAGVSQSPRYKVAKRGQDVALRCDPISGHVSLFWYQQALGQGPEFLTYFQNEAQLDKSGLPSDRFFAERPEGSVSTLKIQRTQQEDSAVYLCASSLVGSGRIETQYFGPGTRLLVL.

This chain uses TRBV19 with TRBJ2-1; 9 bases line up with TRBD2. The V segment lost 7 bases and the J segment 4 bases; nucleotides outside the gene matches: 11. In germline, CDR1 is LNHDA, CDR2 SQIVND (reference sequence). The CDR3 has 16 amino acids. The CDR3 here is CASTPAGGFSYNEQFF. CDR3 DNA sequence: TGTGCCAGTACTCCAGCGGGAGGATTTTCATACAATGAGCAGTTCTTC.

About this clone: At one boundary the junction diverges from the germline segment, which might be a read error. The same CDR3 is also encoded by other DNA sequences in this sample. The rearrangement links TRBV6-1 to TRBJ2-2; 12 positions match TRBD2. The CDR3 runs to 16 residues. Germline assignment: CDR1 MNHNS and CDR2 SASEGT. CDR3 residues: CASSEVLAGGRGELFF. CDR3 DNA: TGCGCCAGCAGTGAGGTACTAGCGGGAGGACGGGGGGAGCTGTTTTTT.

The rearrangement joins TRBV7-2 to TRBJ2-7; 9 bases fit TRBD2. CDR1 and CDR2 (germline): SGHTA, FQGNSA. With V trimmed by 5 bases and J by 2 bases, 7 bases remained unmatched. The CDR3 consists of 15 residues. As DNA, the CDR3 is TGTGCCAGCAGCCTCGGGACTAGCCGGACCTACGAGCAGTACTTC. Translation gives CASSLGTSRTYEQYF.

V is TRBV7-8 and J is TRBJ2-1, with D unresolved. Germline CDR1 SGHVS, CDR2 FQNEAQ. The CDR3 has 15 residues. Trimming took off 3 bases at V and 0 bases at J, with 9 bases between the two ends. Written as DNA, the CDR3 is TGTGCCAGCAGCTTCTCTACGGGCTCCTACAATGAGCAGTTCTTC. Its protein product is CASSFSTGSYNEQFF.

The chain joins TRBV2 to TRBJ2-5; D may be TRBD1 (5 bases). The tail of the sequence fits TRBJ2-7 better, so the J call may be wrong. This CDR3 has 13 amino acids. The germline gives CDR1 SNHLY, CDR2 FYNNEI. CDR3 DNA: TGTGCCAGCAGTGAACAGGGTCTCTACGAGCAGTACTTC. This sequence encodes CASSEQGLYEQYF.

This chain uses TRBV6-5 with TRBJ2-1; the match to TRBD1 covers 9 bases. The trim removed 7 bases at V and 3 bases at J, leaving 7 bases unmatched. The CDR3 contains 15 residues. The germline gives CDR1 MNHEY, CDR2 SVGAGI. The CDR3: CASTPPGQGYNEQFF. The CDR3 nucleotides read TGTGCCAGCACCCCACCGGGACAGGGCTACAATGAGCAGTTCTTC.

The chain links TRBV27 to TRBJ1-5; 9 positions match TRBD1. This CDR3 comprises 14 residues. The germline V gene has CDR1 MNHEY and CDR2 SMNVEV (reference sequence). Unmatched junction bases numbered 3, after V lost 5 bases and J lost 4 bases. The CDR3 loop reads CASSIGQGNQPQHF. The CDR3, as DNA: TGTGCCAGCAGTATCGGACAGGGGAATCAGCCCCAGCATTTT.

This clone was recorded a few times. Here the CDR3 DNA reads TGTGCCAGCAGCCCTGGGACAGTCCGGGCAGATACGCAGTATTTT. Encoded protein: CASSPGTVRADTQYF. The J gene is TRBJ2-3, the V gene TRBV9; TRBD1 matches 7 bases. This CDR3 has 15 amino acids. V shed 4 bases and J 4 bases; nucleotides not matched to a gene: 9. From germline, CDR1 is SGDLS and CDR2 YYNGEE. The full variable domain, rest sourced from reference TRBV9 and TRBJ2-3, is DSGVTQTPKHLITATGQRVTLRCSPRSGDLSVYWYQQSLDQGLQFLIQYYNGEERAKGNILERFSAQQFPDLHSELNLSSLELGDSALYFCASSPGTVRADTQYFGPGTRLTVL.

The V gene is TRBV28, the J gene TRBJ2-1; 7 bases match TRBD2. Germline CDR1 is MDHEN and CDR2 is SYDVKM. The J segment lost 8 bases and the V segment lost 3 bases, leaving 4 bases of the junction unmatched. The CDR3 is made up of 13 amino acids. Written as DNA, the CDR3 is TGTGCCAGCAGTTTTGGGGGGGACTATGAGCAGTTCTTC. Protein sequence: CASSFGGDYEQFF.

The chain combines TRBV28 with TRBJ2-1, with D perhaps TRBD2 (5 bases). V shed 5 bases and J shed 3 bases, with 11 bases lying between them. Looked up from germline, CDR1 is MDHEN and CDR2 is SYDVKM. CDR3 size: 14 residues. The CDR3 bases are TGTGCCAGCAGTCCCGGGGTGATCTACAATGAGCAGTTCTTC. It codes for CASSPGVIYNEQFF.

The chain employs TRBV6-5 and TRBJ1-1, with 9 bases lining up with TRBD1. Germline V gives CDR1 MNHEY, CDR2 SVGAGI. The CDR3 length is 16 residues. Trimming removed 0 bases from V and 11 bases from J; junction bases left unmatched: 13. The CDR3 loop reads CASSYSTYRGRWEAFF. DNA of the CDR3: TGTGCCAGCAGTTACTCGACCTACAGGGGGCGCTGGGAGGCTTTCTTT.

This chain uses TRBV5-1 with TRBJ1-1; 7 bases are shared with TRBD1. The CDR3 spans 15 residues. Trimming removed 3 bases from V and 0 bases from J; junction bases left unmatched: 5. Germline values: CDR1 SGHRS, CDR2 YFSETQ. CDR3 sequence: CASSWGQTMNTEAFF. For the CDR3, the DNA is TGCGCCAGCAGCTGGGGACAGACAATGAACACTGAAGCTTTCTTT.

The V gene is TRBV20-1, the J gene TRBJ2-7; 7 nucleotides match TRBD2. The CDR3 is 11 residues long. Germline loops: CDR1 DFQATT, CDR2 SNEGSKA (reference sequence). CDR3 in DNA: TGCAGAGCGGGAACCCCCAACGAGCAGTACTTC. Its protein product is CRAGTPNEQYF.

The V and J genes are TRBV11-2 and TRBJ2-7, with a weak D call TRBD2 (6 bases). With 5 bases removed from V and 5 bases from J, the gap between germline ends came to 13 bases. Germline CDR1 reads SGHAT; CDR2 reads FQNNGV. The CDR3 length is 13 residues. The CDR3 is CASSLLGGNEQYF. As DNA, the CDR3 is TGTGCCAGCAGCCTTCTTGGGGGGAACGAGCAGTACTTC.

The chain uses TRBV29-1 and TRBJ1-4; a weak D match, TRBD1 (5 bases). Trimming took off 3 bases at V and 7 bases at J, with 6 bases between the two ends. This CDR3 has 11 residues. Germline CDR1 reads SQVTM; CDR2 reads ANQGSEA. The CDR3 nucleotides are TGCAGCGTTGAGGGGGGTGAAAAACTGTTTTTT. It specifies CSVEGGEKLFF.